The rows below give T cell receptor beta chains drawn from one sample of a study of blood T cell repertoires in COVID-19. Measured with immunoSEQ multiplex PCR; TCRdb has only the in-frame clones, and not every one. In the table there are fewer than 450,000 clones, roughly 87% of which are singletons. Input material: PBMCs or T cells enriched from blood (not recorded which). These receptors were collected from a man aged 18 to 30 who had recovered from COVID-19. CDR3s leave out the opening cysteine and the closing phenylalanine or tryptophan.

v_gene: TRBV5-4
CDR3aa: ASSGGLYDEQF

v_gene: TRBV19
CDR3aa: ASSTPGHKAPYGYT

v_gene: TRBV30
CDR3aa: AWRTAGSSGYT

v_gene: TRBV11-2
CDR3aa: ASSSRTGYSPLH

v_gene: TRBV28
CDR3aa: ASGTGGSGYT

v_gene: TRBV3-1/TRBV3-2
CDR3aa: ASYRRGQDYGYT

v_gene: TRBV7-9
CDR3aa: ASSFLPGFSYEQY

v_gene: TRBV5-5
CDR3aa: ASSLVGRPGRFLNTEAF

v_gene: TRBV14
CDR3aa: ASSQDGERETQY

v_gene: TRBV10-3
CDR3aa: AIRDITSSPQF

v_gene: TRBV9
CDR3aa: ASSFRDREKF

v_gene: TRBV30
CDR3aa: AWSVANEQY

v_gene: TRBV28
CDR3aa: ASRTGQGSEKLF

v_gene: TRBV14
CDR3aa: ASSQEAGEREKLF

v_gene: TRBV7-9
CDR3aa: ASSRTGGVEQY

v_gene: TRBV6-5
CDR3aa: ASSYGPGRGYT

v_gene: TRBV28
CDR3aa: ASGSGRRTYEQY

v_gene: TRBV6-5
CDR3aa: ASRGQGWNQPQH

v_gene: TRBV5-1
CDR3aa: ASSLGSGVTGELF

v_gene: TRBV2
CDR3aa: ASSGRMQAGELF

v_gene: TRBV6-5
CDR3aa: AIRDSTYEQY

v_gene: TRBV11-3
CDR3aa: ASSFQGRPLH

v_gene: TRBV27
CDR3aa: ASSPPGLPLH

v_gene: TRBV7-3
CDR3aa: ASTSPQVGAGGRGEQF

v_gene: TRBV5-4
CDR3aa: ASSLGATRSTIY

v_gene: TRBV28
CDR3aa: ASSFRLAGADTQY

v_gene: TRBV5-5
CDR3aa: ASSPRGQGAVSSPLH

v_gene: TRBV7-3
CDR3aa: ASSLDSPTSGSPYNEQF